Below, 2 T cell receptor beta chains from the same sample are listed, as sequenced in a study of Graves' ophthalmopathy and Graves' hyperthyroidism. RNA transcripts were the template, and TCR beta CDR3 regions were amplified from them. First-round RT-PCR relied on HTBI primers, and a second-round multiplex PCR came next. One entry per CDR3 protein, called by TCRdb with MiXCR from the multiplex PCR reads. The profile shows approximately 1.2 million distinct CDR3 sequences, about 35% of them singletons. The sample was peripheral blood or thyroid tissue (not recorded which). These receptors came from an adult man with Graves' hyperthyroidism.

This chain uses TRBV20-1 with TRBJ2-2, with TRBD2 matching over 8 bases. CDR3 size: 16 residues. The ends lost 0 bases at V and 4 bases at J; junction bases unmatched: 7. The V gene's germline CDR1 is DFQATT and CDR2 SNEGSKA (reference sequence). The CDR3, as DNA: TGCAGTGCTAGAGATCTGCGAGCGGGAGCCACCGGGGAGCTGTTTTTT. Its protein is CSARDLRAGATGELFF.

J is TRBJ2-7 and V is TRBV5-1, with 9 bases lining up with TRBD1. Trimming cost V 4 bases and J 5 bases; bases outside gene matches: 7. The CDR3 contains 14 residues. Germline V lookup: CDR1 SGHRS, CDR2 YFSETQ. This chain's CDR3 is CASSRGQGMHEQYF. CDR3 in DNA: TGCGCCAGCAGCCGCGGACAGGGGATGCACGAGCAGTACTTC.